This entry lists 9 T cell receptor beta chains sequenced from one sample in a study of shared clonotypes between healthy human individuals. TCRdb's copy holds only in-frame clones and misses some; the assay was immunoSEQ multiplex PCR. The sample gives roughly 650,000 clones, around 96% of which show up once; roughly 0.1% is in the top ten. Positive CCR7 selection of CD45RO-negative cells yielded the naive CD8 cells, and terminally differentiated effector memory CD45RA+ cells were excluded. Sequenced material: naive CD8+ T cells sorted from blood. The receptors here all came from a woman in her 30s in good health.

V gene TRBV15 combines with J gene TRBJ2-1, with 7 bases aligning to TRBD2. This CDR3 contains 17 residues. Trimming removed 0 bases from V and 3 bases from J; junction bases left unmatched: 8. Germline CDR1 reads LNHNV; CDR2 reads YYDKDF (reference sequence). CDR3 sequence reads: CATSRDEGREGYNEQFF. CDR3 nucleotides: TGTGCCACCAGCAGAGACGAGGGGAGGGAAGGCTACAATGAGCAGTTCTTC.

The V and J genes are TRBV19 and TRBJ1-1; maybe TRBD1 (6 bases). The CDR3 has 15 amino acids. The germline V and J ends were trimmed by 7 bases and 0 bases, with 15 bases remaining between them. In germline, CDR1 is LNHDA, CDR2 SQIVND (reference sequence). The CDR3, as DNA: TGTGCCAGTAAACCCCCGACAGGAGTGAACACTGAAGCTTTCTTT. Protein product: CASKPPTGVNTEAFF.

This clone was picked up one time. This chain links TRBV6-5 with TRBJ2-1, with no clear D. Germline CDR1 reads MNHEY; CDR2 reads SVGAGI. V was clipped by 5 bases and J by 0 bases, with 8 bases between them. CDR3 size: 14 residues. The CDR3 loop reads CASSPASSYNEQFF. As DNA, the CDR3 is TGTGCCAGCAGTCCGGCCAGCTCCTACAATGAGCAGTTCTTC.

The DNA of the CDR3 is TGTGCCAGCGATGGTCTTCCGACTAAAGGTTTCACAGATACGCAGTATTTT. Amino acids: CASDGLPTKGFTDTQYF. The chain links TRBV2 to TRBJ2-3; D perhaps matches TRBD2 (5 bases). Deletions cut 8 bases from V and 2 bases from J, with 23 bases between. Looked up from germline, CDR1 is SNHLY and CDR2 is FYNNEI. This CDR3 has 17 amino acids.

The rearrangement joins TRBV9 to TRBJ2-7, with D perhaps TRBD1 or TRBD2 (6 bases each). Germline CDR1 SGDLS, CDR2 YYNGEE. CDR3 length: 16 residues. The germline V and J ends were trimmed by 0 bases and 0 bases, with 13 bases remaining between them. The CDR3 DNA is TGTGCCAGCAGCGTAGAGGGGGGAATTGGCTCCTACGAGCAGTACTTC. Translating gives CASSVEGGIGSYEQYF. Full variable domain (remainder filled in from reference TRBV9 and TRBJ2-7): DSGVTQTPKHLITATGQRVTLRCSPRSGDLSVYWYQQSLDQGLQFLIQYYNGEERAKGNILERFSAQQFPDLHSELNLSSLELGDSALYFCASSVEGGIGSYEQYFGPGTRLTVT.

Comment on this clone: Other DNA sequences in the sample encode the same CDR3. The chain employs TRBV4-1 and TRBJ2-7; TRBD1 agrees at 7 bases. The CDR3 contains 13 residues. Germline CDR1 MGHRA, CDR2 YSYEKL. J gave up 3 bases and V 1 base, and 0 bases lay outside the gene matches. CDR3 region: CASSQGTGYEQYF. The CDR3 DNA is TGCGCCAGCAGCCAAGGGACAGGCTACGAGCAGTACTTC.

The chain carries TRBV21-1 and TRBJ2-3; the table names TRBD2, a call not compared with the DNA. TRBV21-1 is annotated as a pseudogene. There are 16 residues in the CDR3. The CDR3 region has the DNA TGTGCCAGCAGCCTCTTCGCGGGAGGGCCCAATGATACGCAGTATTTT. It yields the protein CASSLFAGGPNDTQYF.

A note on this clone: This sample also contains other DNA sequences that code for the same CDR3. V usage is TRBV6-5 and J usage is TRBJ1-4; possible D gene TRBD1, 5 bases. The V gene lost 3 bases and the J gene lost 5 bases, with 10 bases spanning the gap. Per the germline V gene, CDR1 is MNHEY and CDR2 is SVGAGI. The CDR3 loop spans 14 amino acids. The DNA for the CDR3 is TGTGCCAGCAGTTATGGGGCAGGGAATGAAAAACTGTTTTTT. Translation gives CASSYGAGNEKLFF.

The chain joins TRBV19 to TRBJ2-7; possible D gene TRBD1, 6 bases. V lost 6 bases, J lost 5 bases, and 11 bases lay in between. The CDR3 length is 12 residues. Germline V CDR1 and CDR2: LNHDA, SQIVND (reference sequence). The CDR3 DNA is TGTGCCAGTAGCGCAGGGGCCCACGAGCAGTACTTC. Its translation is CASSAGAHEQYF.